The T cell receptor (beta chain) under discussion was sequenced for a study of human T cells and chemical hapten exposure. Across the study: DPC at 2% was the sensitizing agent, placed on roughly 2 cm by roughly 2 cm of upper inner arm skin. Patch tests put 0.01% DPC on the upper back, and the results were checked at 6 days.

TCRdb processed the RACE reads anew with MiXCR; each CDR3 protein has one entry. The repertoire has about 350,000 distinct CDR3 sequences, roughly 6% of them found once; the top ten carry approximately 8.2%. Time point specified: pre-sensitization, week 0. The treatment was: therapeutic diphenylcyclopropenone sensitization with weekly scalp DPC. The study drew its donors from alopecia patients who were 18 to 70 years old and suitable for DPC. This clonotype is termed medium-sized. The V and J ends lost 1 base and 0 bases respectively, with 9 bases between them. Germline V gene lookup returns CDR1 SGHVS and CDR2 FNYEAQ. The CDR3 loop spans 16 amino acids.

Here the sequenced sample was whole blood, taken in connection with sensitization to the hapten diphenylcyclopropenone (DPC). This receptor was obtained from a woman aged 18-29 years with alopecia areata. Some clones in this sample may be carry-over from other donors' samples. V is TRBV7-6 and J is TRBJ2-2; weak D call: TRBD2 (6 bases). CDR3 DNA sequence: TGTGCCAGCAGCTTAGGCCTAGCGCCGAACACCGGGGAGCTGTTTTTT. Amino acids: CASSLGLAPNTGELFF.